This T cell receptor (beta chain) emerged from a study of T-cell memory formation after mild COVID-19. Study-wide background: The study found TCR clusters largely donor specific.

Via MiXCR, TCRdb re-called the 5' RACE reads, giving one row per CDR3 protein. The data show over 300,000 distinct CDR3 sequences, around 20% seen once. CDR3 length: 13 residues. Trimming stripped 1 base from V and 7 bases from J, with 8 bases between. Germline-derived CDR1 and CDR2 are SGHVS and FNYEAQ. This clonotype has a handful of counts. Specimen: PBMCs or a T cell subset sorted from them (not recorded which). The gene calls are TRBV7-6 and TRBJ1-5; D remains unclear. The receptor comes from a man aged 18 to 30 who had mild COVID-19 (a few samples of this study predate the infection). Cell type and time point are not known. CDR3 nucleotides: TGTGCCAGCAGCTTAGAGTTGAGGCAGCCCCAGCATTTT. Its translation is CASSLELRQPQHF.